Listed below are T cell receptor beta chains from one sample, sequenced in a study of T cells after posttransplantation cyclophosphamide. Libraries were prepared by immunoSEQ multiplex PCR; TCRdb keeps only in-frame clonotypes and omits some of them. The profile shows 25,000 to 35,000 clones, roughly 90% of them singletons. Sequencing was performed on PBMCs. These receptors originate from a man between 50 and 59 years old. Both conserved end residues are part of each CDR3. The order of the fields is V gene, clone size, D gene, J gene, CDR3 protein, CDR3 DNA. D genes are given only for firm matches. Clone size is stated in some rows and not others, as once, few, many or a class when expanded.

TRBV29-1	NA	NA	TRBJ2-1	CSVALGSPNEQFF	TGCAGCGTTGCCCTGGGTAGCCCAAATGAGCAGTTCTTC
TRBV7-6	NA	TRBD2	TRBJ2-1	CASSGGGYNEQFF	TGTGCCAGCAGCGGGGGGGGTTACAATGAGCAGTTCTTC
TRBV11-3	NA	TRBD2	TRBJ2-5	CASSETSGGTSAVAQYF	TGTGCCAGCAGCGAGACTAGCGGGGGGACCTCTGCCGTGGCCCAGTACTTC
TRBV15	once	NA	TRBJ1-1	CATSRGAGNTEAFF	TGTGCCACCAGCAGAGGTGCGGGGAACACTGAAGCTTTCTTT
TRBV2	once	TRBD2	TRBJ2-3	CASTGPVAGRADTQYF	TGTGCCAGCACCGGTCCCGTAGCGGGACGGGCAGATACGCAGTATTTT
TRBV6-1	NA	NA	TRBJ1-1	CASMTQGNTEAFF	TGTGCCAGCATGACTCAGGGGAACACTGAAGCTTTCTTT
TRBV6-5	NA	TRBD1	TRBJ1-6	CASSITGTVNSPLHF	TGTGCCAGCAGTATAACTGGGACAGTGAATTCACCCCTCCACTTT
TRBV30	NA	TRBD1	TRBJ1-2	CAWRRFGARGIDGYTF	TGTGCCTGGAGAAGGTTTGGCGCCAGGGGGATCGATGGCTACACCTTC
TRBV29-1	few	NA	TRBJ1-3	CSVGTASGNTIYF	TGCAGCGTTGGAACAGCCTCTGGAAACACCATATATTTT
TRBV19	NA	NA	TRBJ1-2	CASNPGRGYGYTF	TGTGCCAGCAACCCCGGACGGGGGTATGGCTACACCTTC
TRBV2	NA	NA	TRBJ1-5	CASSQGSNQPQHF	TGTGCCAGCAGCCAGGGGAGCAATCAGCCCCAGCATTTT
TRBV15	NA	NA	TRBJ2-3	CATSREGTSTDTQYF	TGTGCCACCAGCAGAGAGGGGACAAGCACAGATACGCAGTATTTT
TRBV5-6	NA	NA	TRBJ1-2	CASKGQSWPNYGYTF	TGTGCCAGCAAAGGACAGTCATGGCCTAACTATGGCTACACCTTC
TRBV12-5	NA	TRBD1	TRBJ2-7	CASGLGTVQYF	TGTGCTAGTGGCCTTGGGACAGTCCAGTACTTC
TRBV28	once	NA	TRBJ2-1	CASRADSLSYNEQFF	TGTGCCAGCAGAGCCGACAGCCTCTCCTACAATGAGCAGTTCTTC
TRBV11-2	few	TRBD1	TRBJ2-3	CASRYRTGLLDTQYF	TGTGCCAGCAGATATCGGACAGGCCTCCTAGATACGCAGTATTTT
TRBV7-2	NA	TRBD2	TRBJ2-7	CASSWTSPSYEQYF	TGTGCCAGCAGCTGGACTAGCCCGTCCTACGAGCAGTACTTC
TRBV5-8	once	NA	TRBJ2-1	CASSLSGEQFF	TGTGCCAGCAGCTTGTCCGGTGAGCAGTTCTTC
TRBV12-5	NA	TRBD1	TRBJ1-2	CASGRQGISYGYTF	TGTGCTAGTGGCCGACAGGGGATCTCCTATGGCTACACCTTC
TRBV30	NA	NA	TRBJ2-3	CAWSGGGADTQYF	TGTGCCTGGAGCGGAGGGGGGGCAGATACGCAGTATTTT
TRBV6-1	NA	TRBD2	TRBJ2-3	CASSSGITDTQYF	TGTGCCAGCTCTAGCGGAATCACAGATACGCAGTATTTT
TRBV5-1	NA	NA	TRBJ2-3	CASSFNSDTQYF	TGCGCCAGCAGCTTTAACTCAGATACGCAGTATTTT
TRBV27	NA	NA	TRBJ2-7	CASSPTGLHWEQYF	TGTGCCAGCAGCCCTACGGGACTCCACTGGGAGCAGTACTTC
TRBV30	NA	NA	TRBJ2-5	CAWSADSQRLETQYF	TGTGCCTGGAGTGCGGACTCTCAGAGGTTGGAGACCCAGTACTTC
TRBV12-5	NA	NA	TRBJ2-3	CASLRWGTDTQYF	TGTGCTAGCCTCAGGTGGGGCACAGATACGCAGTATTTT
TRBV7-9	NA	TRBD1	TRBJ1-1	CASSPRTGGVRRDTEAFF	TGTGCCAGCAGCCCTAGGACAGGGGGCGTTCGTCGGGACACTGAAGCTTTCTTT
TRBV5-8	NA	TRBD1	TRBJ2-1	CASSFSGTDNEQFF	TGTGCCAGCAGCTTCTCCGGGACAGACAATGAGCAGTTCTTC
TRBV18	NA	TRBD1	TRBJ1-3	CASSPNRQGITGNTIYF	TGTGCCAGCTCACCGAATAGACAGGGTATAACTGGAAACACCATATATTTT
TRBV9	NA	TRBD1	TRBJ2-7	CASSVGQGAYEQYF	TGTGCCAGCAGCGTGGGACAGGGAGCCTACGAGCAGTACTTC
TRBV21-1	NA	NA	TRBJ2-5	CASSPRDCSGVMGQETQYF	TGTGCCAGCAGCCCGCGAGACTGTTCGGGGGTTATGGGCCAAGAGACCCAGTACTTC
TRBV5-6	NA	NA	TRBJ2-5	CAEALPGSWETQYF	TGTGCCGAGGCGTTACCAGGGTCTTGGGAGACCCAGTACTTC
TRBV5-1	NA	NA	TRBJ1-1	CASSLQGGVTEAFF	TGCGCCAGCAGCTTGCAAGGCGGGGTTACTGAAGCTTTCTTT
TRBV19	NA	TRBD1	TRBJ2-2	CASSSPDRVAGELFF	TGTGCCAGTAGTTCCCCAGACAGGGTGGCCGGGGAGCTGTTTTTT
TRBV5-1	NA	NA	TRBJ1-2	CASSTGSAYGYTF	TGCGCCAGCTCGACAGGAAGTGCCTATGGCTACACCTTC
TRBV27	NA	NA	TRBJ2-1	CASSLWAGLGGEQFF	TGTGCCAGCAGTTTATGGGCGGGATTGGGGGGTGAGCAGTTCTTC
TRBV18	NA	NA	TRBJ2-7	CASTLTGEGRYF	TGTGCCAGCACCCTGACAGGTGAAGGTCGGTACTTC
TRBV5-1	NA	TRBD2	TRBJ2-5	CASSLGLAGISETQYF	TGCGCCAGCAGCTTGGGACTAGCGGGGATCTCAGAGACCCAGTACTTC
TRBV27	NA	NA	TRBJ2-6	CASSLGPDLVLSGANVLTF	TGTGCCAGCAGTTTGGGGCCCGACTTAGTCCTCTCTGGGGCCAACGTCCTGACTTTC
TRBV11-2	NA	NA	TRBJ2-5	CASSPTGETQYF	TGTGCCAGCAGCCCGACCGGGGAGACCCAGTACTTC